The 31 T cell receptor beta chains listed next were all sequenced from one sample in a study. TCRdb reanalysed the 5' RACE reads using MiXCR and keeps one entry per CDR3 protein. The table has 9,500 to 15,000 distinct CDR3 sequences, about 53% seen once. Cells sorted as Tregs were CD4+, CD25+ and CD127-/low. The sequencing sample was made of tumor-infiltrating Tregs sorted from the breast tumor. These TCRs come from a female donor with breast cancer.

The sample holds one count of this clonotype. The chain uses TRBV10-3 and TRBJ2-7, with TRBD2 identical over 7 bases. The germline V gene encodes CDR1 ENHRY and CDR2 SYGVKD. The trim removed 2 bases at V and 1 base at J, leaving 5 bases unmatched. This CDR3 is 15 amino acids long. CDR3: CAISERREISYEQYF. The CDR3 DNA reads TGTGCCATCAGTGAGAGGCGGGAGATATCCTACGAGCAGTACTTC.

This clonotype counts as medium-sized. The rearrangement uses TRBV6-5 and TRBJ2-2, with 7 bases that match TRBD1. The CDR3 is made up of 13 amino acids. Germline V gene sequence: CDR1 MNHEY, CDR2 SVGAGI. Trimming cost V 10 bases and J 7 bases; bases outside gene matches: 9. In DNA form, the CDR3 reads TGTGCCACAAGCAGGGGGAACGACGGGGAGCTGTTTTTT. Encoded protein: CATSRGNDGELFF.

J is TRBJ2-2 and V is TRBV4-2; 10 bases are shared with TRBD2. This CDR3 is built from 17 residues. Germline loops: CDR1 LGHNA, CDR2 YNFKEQ. V was pared by 1 base and J by 6 bases, with 8 bases of the junction left unmatched. The CDR3 spells CASSQGQASGSSGELFF. The CDR3 nucleotides are TGTGCCAGCAGCCAAGGTCAGGCTAGCGGGAGTTCCGGGGAGCTGTTTTTT.

This clonotype was seen a handful of times. The J gene is TRBJ2-3, the V gene TRBV20-1; D unresolved. The ends were cut back, 5 bases at V and 0 bases at J, with 18 bases in the middle. The germline CDR1 and CDR2 sequences are DFQATT and SNEGSKA (reference sequence). This CDR3 spans 16 amino acids. The CDR3 sequence is CSASSLGFGSTDTQYF. The CDR3 nucleotides are TGCAGTGCTTCGAGCCTCGGGTTTGGGAGCACAGATACGCAGTATTTT.

The chain joins TRBV4-2 to TRBJ2-5; 11 nucleotides align to TRBD2. This CDR3 is 15 amino acids long. CDR1 is LGHNA and CDR2 is YNFKEQ in the germline V gene. Germline trimming cut 4 bases from V and 2 bases from J; bases unmatched to any gene: 3. The CDR3 sequence: CASSLTSGEQETQYF. CDR3 nucleotide sequence: TGTGCCAGCAGCCTGACTAGCGGGGAACAAGAGACCCAGTACTTC.

This clonotype was seen more than once but under ten times. The chain employs TRBV7-9 and TRBJ2-3; a weak D match, TRBD2 (5 bases). Trimming removed 6 bases from V and 1 base from J, with 14 bases in between. This CDR3 has 15 amino acids. CDR1 and CDR2 from the germline V gene are SEHNR and FQNEAQ (reference sequence). The CDR3 region has the DNA TGTGCCAGCAGATTGGGAGCGAGGGGCACAGATACGCAGTATTTT. It translates to CASRLGARGTDTQYF.

Only a few counts were recorded for this clonotype. The chain has TRBV20-1 and TRBJ2-1; D may be TRBD2 (5 bases). Germline lookup yields CDR1 DFQATT and CDR2 SNEGSKA (reference sequence). Trimming removed 3 bases at V and 9 bases at J, with 12 bases between. CDR3 length equals 12 residues. The CDR3 nucleotides read TGCAGTGCTAGGGGAACAGCGGTTGAGCAGTTCTTC. Protein sequence: CSARGTAVEQFF.

The table lists this clonotype with a few counts. The V call is TRBV4-3, the J call TRBJ1-5; no definite D call. This CDR3 comprises 13 residues. Germline-derived CDR1 and CDR2 are LGHNA and YSLEER. Between the trimmed V and J ends, which lost 1 base and 4 bases, there was a span of 5 bases. CDR3 in amino acids: CASSQGQNQPQHF. Here the CDR3 DNA reads TGCGCCAGCAGCCAAGGGCAGAATCAGCCCCAGCATTTT.

This clonotype was found a few times. The CDR3 loop is CSARDAMGGNQPQHF. CDR3 DNA: TGCAGTGCTAGAGATGCGATGGGGGGCAATCAGCCCCAGCATTTT. The V call is TRBV20-1, the J call TRBJ1-5; possible D gene TRBD1, 5 bases. There are 15 residues in the CDR3. Germline V gene sequence: CDR1 DFQATT, CDR2 SNEGSKA (reference sequence). Trimming left V 0 bases short and J 2 bases short, with 11 bases between.

The V call is TRBV4-1, the J call TRBJ2-1, with TRBD2 identical over 16 bases. The CDR3 contains 19 residues. Unmatched junction bases numbered 8, after V lost 3 bases and J lost 3 bases. Germline CDR1 is MGHRA and CDR2 is YSYEKL. CDR3 protein: CASSHPGLAGGPDYNEQFF. CDR3 coding DNA: TGCGCCAGCAGCCACCCGGGACTAGCGGGAGGGCCGGACTACAATGAGCAGTTCTTC.

This chain uses TRBV7-2 with TRBJ1-5; TRBD1 might be the D (6 bases). V was trimmed by 5 bases and J by 0 bases, leaving 11 bases between them. The CDR3 consists of 15 residues. Germline V gene sequence: CDR1 SGHTA, CDR2 FQGNSA. The CDR3 spells CASSHGQLSNQPQHF. In DNA form, the CDR3 reads TGTGCCAGCAGCCACGGACAGCTTAGCAATCAGCCCCAGCATTTT. Variable domain in full (rest from reference TRBV7-2 and TRBJ1-5): GAGVSQSPSNKVTEKGKDVELRCDPISGHTALYWYRQSLGQGLEFLIYFQGNSAPDKSGLPSDRFSAERTGGSVSTLTIQRTQQEDSAVYLCASSHGQLSNQPQHFGDGTRLSIL.

This clonotype was observed a handful of times. The chain links TRBV4-3 to TRBJ1-4; tentatively, D is TRBD1 (5 bases). CDR1 and CDR2 from the germline V gene are LGHNA and YSLEER. CDR3 size: 15 residues. V was cut by 4 bases and J by 8 bases, with 17 bases left in between. This CDR3 reads CASSRVVGTGEKLFF. The CDR3 coding sequence is TGCGCCAGCAGCCGCGTTGTAGGGACGGGAGAAAAACTGTTTTTT.

This rearrangement joins TRBV25-1 to TRBJ2-3, with no clear D. The CDR3 length is 12 residues. Trimming pared 2 bases from V and 6 bases from J, leaving 6 bases between. The V gene's germline CDR1 is MGHDK and CDR2 SYGVNS. The CDR3 here is CASSEGSDTQYF. The CDR3 DNA is TGTGCCAGCAGTGAAGGATCCGATACGCAGTATTTT.

In its sample, this clonotype was seen a few times. The V call is TRBV5-1, the J call TRBJ2-5; D may correspond to TRBD1 or TRBD2 (5 bases each). Trimming removed 4 bases from V and 3 bases from J, with 13 bases in between. CDR3 size: 14 residues. CDR1 and CDR2 from the germline V gene are SGHRS and YFSETQ. The DNA for the CDR3 is TGCGCCAGCAGCGAGCGGACACCTAAAGAGACCCAGTACTTC. Translation: CASSERTPKETQYF.

This chain connects TRBV6-5 to TRBJ1-5; D ambiguous. The CDR3 length is 13 residues. Trimming shortened V by 5 bases and J by 0 bases, and 5 bases separated the two germline ends. Germline V gives CDR1 MNHEY, CDR2 SVGAGI. CDR3 in amino acids: CASSALSNQPQHF. DNA for the CDR3: TGTGCCAGCAGTGCCCTTAGCAATCAGCCCCAGCATTTT.

The chain recombines TRBV12-3 or TRBV12-4 with TRBJ2-6, with 7 bases matching TRBD2. The CDR3 loop spans 19 amino acids. Unmatched junction bases numbered 14, after V lost 5 bases and J lost 1 base. CDR3 region: CASSPRGLPTSSGANVLTF. As DNA, the CDR3 is TGTGCCAGCAGTCCCCGGGGACTACCGACCTCATCTGGGGCCAACGTCCTGACTTTC.

The chain has TRBV7-2 and TRBJ1-6; D may be TRBD1 (6 bases). The germline V gene encodes CDR1 SGHTA and CDR2 FQGNSA. Trimming removed 4 bases at V and 10 bases at J, with 8 bases between. CDR3 length equals 12 residues. CDR3 loop: CASSSGGSPLHF. The CDR3 nucleotides read TGTGCCAGCAGCTCGGGGGGCTCACCCCTCCACTTT.

Only a few counts were recorded for this clonotype. The rearrangement uses TRBV10-3 and TRBJ2-6; no reliable D call. The CDR3 consists of 17 residues. Per the germline V gene, CDR1 is ENHRY and CDR2 is SYGVKD. V was shortened by 1 base and J by 0 bases, with 10 bases between the two germline ends. The CDR3 is CAISELSVTSGANVLTF. The CDR3 region has the DNA TGTGCCATCAGTGAGTTAAGCGTAACCTCTGGGGCCAACGTCCTGACTTTC.

This clonotype was seen a single time. V gene TRBV21-1 combines with J gene TRBJ2-1. TRBV21-1 is a pseudogene locus. This CDR3 contains 10 residues. CDR3 in amino acids: CASSNNERFF. Here the CDR3 DNA reads TGTGCCAGCAGCAACAATGAGCGGTTCTTC.

The CDR3 is CSAGTDRVGYTF. CDR3 bases: TGCAGCGCCGGCACGGACAGGGTTGGCTACACCTTC. J is TRBJ1-2 and V is TRBV29-1; 8 nucleotides line up with TRBD1. V gave up 7 bases and J gave up 7 bases; unmatched junction bases: 8. The CDR3 is made up of 12 amino acids. Germline lookup yields CDR1 SQVTM and CDR2 ANQGSEA.

The V call is TRBV7-2, the J call TRBJ2-7; D unresolved. The V gene lost 5 bases and the J gene lost 4 bases, with 12 bases spanning the gap. The germline V gene has CDR1 SGHTA and CDR2 FQGNSA. This CDR3 has 13 residues. The CDR3 spells CASSPGIPYEQYV. The CDR3 DNA reads as TGTGCCAGCAGCCCGGGCATCCCATACGAGCAGTACGTC.

The rearrangement uses TRBV18 and TRBJ1-2; the D gene is possibly TRBD1 (5 bases). V was cut by 1 base and J by 8 bases, with 11 bases left in between. From germline, CDR1 is KGHSH and CDR2 LQKENI. The CDR3 extends over 13 amino acids. CDR3: CASSPRRENGYTF. CDR3 nucleotide sequence: TGTGCCAGCTCACCACGCAGGGAGAACGGCTACACCTTC.

In the case of this clonotype: In this CDR3 the conserved last residue, phenylalanine or tryptophan, is missing, so a read error is likely. The V and J genes are TRBV11-1 and TRBJ2-7, with D perhaps TRBD1 or TRBD2 (5 bases each). V lost 4 bases and J lost 7, with 14 bases in between. The CDR3 runs to 13 residues. In germline, CDR1 is SGHAT, CDR2 FQDESV (reference sequence). The chain's CDR3 is CASSYRRGWEQYL. Written as DNA, the CDR3 is TGTGCCAGCAGCTATCGACGGGGCTGGGAGCAGTACCTC.

The rearrangement uses TRBV6-2 or TRBV6-3 and TRBJ1-2, with a tentative D call TRBD1 (6 bases). Germline assignment: CDR1 MNHEY and CDR2 SVGEGT. The germline V and J ends were trimmed by 5 bases and 7 bases, with 17 bases remaining between them. This CDR3 spans 14 amino acids. CDR3 in DNA: TGTGCCAGCAGTAGCCGAGGGGGGTTACTTGGCTACACCTTC. Its protein is CASSSRGGLLGYTF.

The chain uses TRBV25-1 and TRBJ2-7; TRBD2 is a possible D gene (5 bases). Trimming stripped 2 bases from V and 4 bases from J, with 24 bases between. This CDR3 comprises 18 residues. Germline lookup yields CDR1 MGHDK and CDR2 SYGVNS. The DNA for the CDR3 is TGTGCCAGCAGTGAACCCACGACTCGTAGAGCGGTATTATACGAGCAGTACTTC. Its protein is CASSEPTTRRAVLYEQYF.

This clonotype turned up a few times. The genes are TRBV5-1 and TRBJ1-2; D perhaps matches TRBD1 (5 bases). The germline V gene has CDR1 SGHRS and CDR2 YFSETQ. V gave up 0 bases and J gave up 7 bases, with 16 bases separating them. CDR3 size: 15 residues. The CDR3 here is CASSLVGTPDRGYTF. CDR3 coding DNA: TGCGCCAGCAGCTTGGTCGGGACGCCAGATCGTGGCTACACCTTC.

This clonotype was seen more than once but under ten times. J is TRBJ1-2 and V is TRBV29-1; D may be TRBD1 (6 bases). Germline CDR1 is SQVTM and CDR2 is ANQGSEA. This CDR3 region has 13 residues. V was pared by 3 bases and J by 5 bases, with 13 bases between. The CDR3 DNA reads TGCAGCGTTGAGTGGGGGCCTGGGTATGGCTACACCTTC. This sequence encodes CSVEWGPGYGYTF.

To note about this clonotype: An end of the junction does not agree with germline; a read error may underlie this. The genes are TRBV15 and TRBJ1-4; D remains ambiguous. The CDR3 runs to 16 residues. Germline V CDR1 and CDR2: LNHNV, YYDKDF (reference sequence). This CDR3 reads CATSSWTPTAFEELFF. CDR3 DNA: TGTGCCACCAGCAGCTGGACCCCGACTGCGTTTGAAGAACTGTTTTTT.

The V and J genes are TRBV28 and TRBJ2-1; 13 bases match TRBD2. J gave up 3 bases and V 10 bases, and 6 bases lay outside the gene matches. This CDR3 has 15 residues. Germline V gives CDR1 MDHEN, CDR2 SYDVKM. Here the CDR3 DNA reads TGTGCCATCCTTCGGACTAGCGGGAGCTACAATGAGCAGTTCTTC. Its translation is CAILRTSGSYNEQFF.

This clonotype has more than one count but fewer than ten. This sequence joins TRBV18 and TRBJ2-1; 13 nucleotides match TRBD2. CDR1 and CDR2 (germline): KGHSH, LQKENI. V was clipped by 0 bases and J by 6 bases; unmatched bases: 5. This CDR3 region has 17 residues. The DNA for the CDR3 is TGTGCCAGCTCACCACCGAAGGGGACTAGCGGGGCCAATGAGCAGTTCTTC. Translated, it gives CASSPPKGTSGANEQFF.

The chain combines TRBV7-2 with TRBJ2-1; 11 bases are a match to TRBD2. Germline CDR1 SGHTA, CDR2 FQGNSA. J gave up 1 base and V 5 bases, and 7 bases lay outside the gene matches. CDR3 length: 17 residues. CDR3 bases: TGTGCCAGCAGCCCAGAGATAGCGGGAGGGTCCTACAATGAGCAGTTCTTC. It encodes CASSPEIAGGSYNEQFF.